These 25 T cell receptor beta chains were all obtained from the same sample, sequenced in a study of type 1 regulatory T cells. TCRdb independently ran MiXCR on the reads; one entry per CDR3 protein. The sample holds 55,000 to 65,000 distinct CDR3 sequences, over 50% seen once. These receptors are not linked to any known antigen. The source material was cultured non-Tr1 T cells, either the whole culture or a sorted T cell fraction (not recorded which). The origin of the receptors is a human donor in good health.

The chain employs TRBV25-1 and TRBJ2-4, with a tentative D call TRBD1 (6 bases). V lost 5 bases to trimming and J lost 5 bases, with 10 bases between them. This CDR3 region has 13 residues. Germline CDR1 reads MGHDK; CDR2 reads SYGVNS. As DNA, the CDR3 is TGTGCCAGCAGTCGACGACAGGAAAACATTCAGTACTTC. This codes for CASSRRQENIQYF.

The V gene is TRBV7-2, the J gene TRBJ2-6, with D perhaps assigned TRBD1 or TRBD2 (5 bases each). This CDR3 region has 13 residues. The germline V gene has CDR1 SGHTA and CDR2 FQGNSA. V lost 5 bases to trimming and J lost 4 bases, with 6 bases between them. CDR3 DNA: TGTGCCAGCAGCGGGGGAGGGGCCAACGTCCTGACTTTC. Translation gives CASSGGGANVLTF.

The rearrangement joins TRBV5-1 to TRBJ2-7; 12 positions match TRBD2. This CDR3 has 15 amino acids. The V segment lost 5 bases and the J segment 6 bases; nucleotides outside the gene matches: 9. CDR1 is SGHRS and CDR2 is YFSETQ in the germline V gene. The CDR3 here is CASRSLAGGPSEQYF. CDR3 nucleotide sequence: TGCGCCAGCAGAAGTCTAGCGGGAGGGCCGAGCGAGCAGTACTTC.

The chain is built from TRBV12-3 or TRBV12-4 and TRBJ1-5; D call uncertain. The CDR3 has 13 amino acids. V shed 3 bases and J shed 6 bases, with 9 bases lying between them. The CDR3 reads CASSLDGRQPQHF. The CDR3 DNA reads TGTGCCAGCAGTTTGGATGGGCGTCAGCCCCAGCATTTT.

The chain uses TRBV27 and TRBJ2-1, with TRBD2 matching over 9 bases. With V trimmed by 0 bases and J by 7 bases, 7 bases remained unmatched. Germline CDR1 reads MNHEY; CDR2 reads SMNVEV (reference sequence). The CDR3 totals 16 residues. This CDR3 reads CASSLSSSGSRNEQFF. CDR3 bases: TGTGCCAGCAGTTTATCGAGTAGCGGGAGTAGAAATGAGCAGTTCTTC.

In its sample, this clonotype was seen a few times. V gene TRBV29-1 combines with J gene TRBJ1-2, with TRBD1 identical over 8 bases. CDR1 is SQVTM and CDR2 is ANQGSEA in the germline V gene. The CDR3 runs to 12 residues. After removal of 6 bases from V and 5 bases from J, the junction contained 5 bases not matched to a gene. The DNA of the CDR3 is TGCAGCGTGACAGGGGAAGGGTATGGCTACACCTTC. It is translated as CSVTGEGYGYTF. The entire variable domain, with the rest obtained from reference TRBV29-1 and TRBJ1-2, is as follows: SAVISQKPSRDICQRGTSLTIQCQVDSQVTMMFWYRQQPGQSLTLIATANQGSEATYESGFVIDKFPISRPNLTFSTLTVSNMSPEDSSIYLCSVTGEGYGYTFGSGTRLTVV.

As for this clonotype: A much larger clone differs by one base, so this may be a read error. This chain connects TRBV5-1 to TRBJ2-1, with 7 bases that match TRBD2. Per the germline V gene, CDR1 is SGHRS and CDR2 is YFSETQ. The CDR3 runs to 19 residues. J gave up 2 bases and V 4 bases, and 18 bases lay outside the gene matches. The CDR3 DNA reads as TGCGCCAGCAGCACTACCGGGACTATCGGGTCGCGGGCCTACAATGAGCAGTTCTTC. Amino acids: CASSTTGTIGSRAYNEQFF. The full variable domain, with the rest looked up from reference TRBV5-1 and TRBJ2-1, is KAGVTQTPRYLIKTRGQQVTLSCSPISGHRSVSWYQQTPGQGLQFLFEYFSETQRNKGNFPGRFSGRQFSNSRSEMNVSTLELGDSALYLCASSTTGTIGSRAYNEQFFGPGTRLTVL.

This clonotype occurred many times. CDR3 sequence (DNA): TGTGCCAGCGTCGGGCTGGTTGGGACTGAAGCTTTCTTT. Its protein is CASVGLVGTEAFF. J is TRBJ1-1 and V is TRBV10-3; D is uncertain. Germline assignment: CDR1 ENHRY and CDR2 SYGVKD. V dropped 10 bases and J dropped 5 bases, with 17 bases sitting between them. The CDR3 is made up of 13 amino acids.

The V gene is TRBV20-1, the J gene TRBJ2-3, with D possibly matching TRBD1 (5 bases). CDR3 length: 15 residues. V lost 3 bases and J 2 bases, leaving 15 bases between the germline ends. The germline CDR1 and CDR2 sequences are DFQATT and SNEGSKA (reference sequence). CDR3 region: CSASVATGNTDTQYF. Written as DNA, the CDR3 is TGCAGTGCTAGTGTCGCAACAGGAAACACAGATACGCAGTATTTT.

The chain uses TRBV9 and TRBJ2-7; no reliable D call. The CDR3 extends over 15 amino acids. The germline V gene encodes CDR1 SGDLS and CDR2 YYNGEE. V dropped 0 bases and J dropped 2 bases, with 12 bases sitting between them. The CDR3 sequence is CASSVGSGAAYEQYF. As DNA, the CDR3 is TGTGCCAGCAGCGTAGGTTCAGGTGCCGCCTACGAGCAGTACTTC.

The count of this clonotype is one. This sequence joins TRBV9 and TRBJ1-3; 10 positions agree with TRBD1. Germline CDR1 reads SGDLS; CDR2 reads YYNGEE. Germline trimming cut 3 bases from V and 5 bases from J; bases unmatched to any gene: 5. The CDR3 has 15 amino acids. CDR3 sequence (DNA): TGTGCCAGCAGCGGGACAGGGGGAGGAAGAAACACCATATATTTT. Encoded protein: CASSGTGGGRNTIYF.

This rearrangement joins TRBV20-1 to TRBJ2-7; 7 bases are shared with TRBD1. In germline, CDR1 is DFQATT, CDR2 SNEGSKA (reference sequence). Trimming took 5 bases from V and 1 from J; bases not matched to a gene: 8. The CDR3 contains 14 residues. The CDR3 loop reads CSAGPGTASYEQYF. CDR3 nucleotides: TGCAGTGCTGGCCCTGGGACAGCTTCCTACGAGCAGTACTTC.

Here the CDR3 reads CSANSRGQKDEQYF. In nucleotides, the CDR3 is TGCAGTGCAAACTCCAGGGGGCAGAAGGACGAGCAGTACTTC. V gene TRBV20-1 combines with J gene TRBJ2-7, with 8 bases aligning to TRBD1. CDR1 is DFQATT, CDR2 SNEGSKA, per germline (reference sequence). V lost 6 bases and J lost 5; bases outside the gene matches: 12. The CDR3 runs 14 residues.

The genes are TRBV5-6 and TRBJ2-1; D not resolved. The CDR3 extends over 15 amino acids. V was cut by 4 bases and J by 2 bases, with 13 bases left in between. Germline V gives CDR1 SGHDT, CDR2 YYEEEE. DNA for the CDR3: TGTGCCAGCAGCCCCGCCCACCAGACCTACAATGAGCAGTTCTTC. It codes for CASSPAHQTYNEQFF.

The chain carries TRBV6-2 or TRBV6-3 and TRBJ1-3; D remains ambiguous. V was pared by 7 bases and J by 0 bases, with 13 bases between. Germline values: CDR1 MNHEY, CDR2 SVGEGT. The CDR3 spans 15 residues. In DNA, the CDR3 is TGTGCCAGCATCGGAGACTTCAGCTCTGGAAACACCATATATTTT. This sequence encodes CASIGDFSSGNTIYF.

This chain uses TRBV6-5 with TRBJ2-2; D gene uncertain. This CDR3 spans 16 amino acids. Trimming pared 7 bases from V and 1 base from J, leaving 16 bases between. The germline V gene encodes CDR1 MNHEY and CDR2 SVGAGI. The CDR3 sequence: CASKMFPQENTGELFF. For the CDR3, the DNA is TGTGCCAGCAAAATGTTTCCCCAGGAGAACACCGGGGAGCTGTTTTTT.

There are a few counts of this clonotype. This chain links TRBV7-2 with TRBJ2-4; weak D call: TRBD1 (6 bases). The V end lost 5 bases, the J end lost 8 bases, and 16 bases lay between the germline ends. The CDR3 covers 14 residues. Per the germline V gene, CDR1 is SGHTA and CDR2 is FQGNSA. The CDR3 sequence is CASSRNTGYDIQYF. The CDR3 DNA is TGTGCCAGCAGCCGAAACACAGGGTATGACATTCAGTACTTC.

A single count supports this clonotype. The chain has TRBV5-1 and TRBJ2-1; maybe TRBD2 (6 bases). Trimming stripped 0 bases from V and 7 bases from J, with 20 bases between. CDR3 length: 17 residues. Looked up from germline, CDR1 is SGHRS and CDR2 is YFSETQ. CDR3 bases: TGCGCCAGCAGCTTGGGAGTCCTCCAGGGACTCGGGAATGAGCAGTTCTTC. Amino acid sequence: CASSLGVLQGLGNEQFF. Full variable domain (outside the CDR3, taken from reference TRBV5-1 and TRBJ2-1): KAGVTQTPRYLIKTRGQQVTLSCSPISGHRSVSWYQQTPGQGLQFLFEYFSETQRNKGNFPGRFSGRQFSNSRSEMNVSTLELGDSALYLCASSLGVLQGLGNEQFFGPGTRLTVL.

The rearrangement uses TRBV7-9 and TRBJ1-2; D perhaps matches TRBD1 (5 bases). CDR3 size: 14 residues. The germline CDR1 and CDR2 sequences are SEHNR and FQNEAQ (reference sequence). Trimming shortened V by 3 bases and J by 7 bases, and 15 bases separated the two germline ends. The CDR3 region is CASSFWLRESGYTF. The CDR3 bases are TGTGCCAGCAGCTTCTGGCTCAGGGAATCTGGCTACACCTTC.

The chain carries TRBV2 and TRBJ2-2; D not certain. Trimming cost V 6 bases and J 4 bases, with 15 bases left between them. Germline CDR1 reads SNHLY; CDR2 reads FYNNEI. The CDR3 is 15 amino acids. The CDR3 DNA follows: TGTGCCAGCAGAGCAACCCCGGTGAGCACCGGGGAGCTGTTTTTT. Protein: CASRATPVSTGELFF.

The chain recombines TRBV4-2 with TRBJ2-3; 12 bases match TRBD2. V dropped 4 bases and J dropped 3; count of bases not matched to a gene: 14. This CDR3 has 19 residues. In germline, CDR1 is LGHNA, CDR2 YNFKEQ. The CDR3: CASSPLGLAGQWLTDTQYF. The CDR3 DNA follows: TGTGCCAGCAGCCCCCTAGGACTAGCGGGACAGTGGTTGACAGATACGCAGTATTTT.

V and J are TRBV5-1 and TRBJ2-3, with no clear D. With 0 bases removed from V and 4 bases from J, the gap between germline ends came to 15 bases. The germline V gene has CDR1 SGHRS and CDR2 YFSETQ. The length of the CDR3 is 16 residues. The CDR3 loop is CASSLEVSRRSDTQYF. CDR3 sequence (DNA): TGCGCCAGCAGCTTGGAGGTGTCCCGAAGGTCAGATACGCAGTATTTT.

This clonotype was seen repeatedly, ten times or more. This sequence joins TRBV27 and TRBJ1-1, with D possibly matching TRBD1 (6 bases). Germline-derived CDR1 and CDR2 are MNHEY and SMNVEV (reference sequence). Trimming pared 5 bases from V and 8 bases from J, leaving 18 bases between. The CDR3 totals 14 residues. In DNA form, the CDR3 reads TGTGCCAGCAGTCCTCTCTTCAGGGGTGGAGAAGCTTTCTTT. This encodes CASSPLFRGGEAFF.

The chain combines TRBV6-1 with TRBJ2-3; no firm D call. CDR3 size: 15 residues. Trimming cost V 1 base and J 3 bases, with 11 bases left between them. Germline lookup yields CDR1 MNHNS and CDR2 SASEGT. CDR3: CASSEGSKKTDTQYF. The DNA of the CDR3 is TGTGCCAGCAGTGAAGGAAGTAAGAAGACAGATACGCAGTATTTT.

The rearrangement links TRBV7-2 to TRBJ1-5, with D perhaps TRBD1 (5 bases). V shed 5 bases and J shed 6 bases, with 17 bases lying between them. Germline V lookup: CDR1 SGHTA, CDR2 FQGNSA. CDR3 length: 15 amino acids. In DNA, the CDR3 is TGTGCCAGCAGCCCCCCCGGTGGGGCCCGTCAGCCCCAGCATTTT. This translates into CASSPPGGARQPQHF.